Below are 29 T cell receptor beta chains sequenced from a single sample in a study of CD8+ T cells in alopecia areata. RNA was extracted and reverse transcribed into cDNA as the sequencing template. Data came from immunoSEQ multiplex PCR; TCRdb stores just in-frame clones and leaves some out. This repertoire holds more than 90,000 clones, and none appear only once. The sample taken for sequencing was lesional skin. All receptors derive from a C3H/HeJ mouse with alopecia areata. For this strain, the MHC haplotype corresponds to H2-k.

With respect to this clone: The germline and genes are mouse ones. The read is 4 residues too short to cover the CDR3 end, so that end is filled in from the germline J gene. The chain carries TRBV13-3 and TRBJ2-3; TRBD2 matches 8 bases. The CDR3 is made up of 13 amino acids. The V and J ends lost 7 bases and 3 bases, in that order; junction bases with no gene match: 4. Germline loops: CDR1 NNHDY, CDR2 SYVADS. CDR3 amino acids: CASQRDWAETLYF. The part of the CDR3 DNA that was read is TGTGCCAGCCAAAGGGACTGGGCAGAA.

On this clone itself: All gene names here are mouse names. The missing CDR3 end, 4 residues past where the read stops, is filled in from the germline J gene. The J gene is TRBJ2-7, the V gene TRBV13-3, with TRBD1 as a possible D gene (5 bases). In germline, CDR1 is NNHDY, CDR2 SYVADS. The CDR3 has 13 residues. V lost 2 bases, J lost 2 bases, and 8 bases lay in between. The DNA read from the CDR3 is TGTGCCAGCAGTGAGAGACAGACCTAT. This translates into CASSERQTY. The whole CDR3 reads CASSERQTYEQYF.

This clone appeared a few times. Mouse names are used for the genes. The read terminates 4 residues ahead of where the CDR3 ends, so the germline J gene completes it. This chain joins TRBV13-3 and TRBJ2-5; TRBD2 aligns across 13 bases. CDR1 and CDR2 (germline): NNHDY, SYVADS. Trimming removed 4 bases from V and 2 bases from J; junction bases left unmatched: 4. The CDR3 totals 16 residues. CDR3: CASSWDWGGTQDTQYF. The sequenced CDR3 bases are TGTGCCAGCAGTTGGGACTGGGGGGGAACCCAAGAC. Looking up the rest from reference TRBV13-3 and TRBJ2-5 gives the full variable domain: EAAVTQSPRSKVAVTGGKVTLSCHQTNNHDYMYWYRQDTGHGLRLIHYSYVADSTEKGDIPDGYKASRPSQENFSLILELASLSQTAVYFCASSWDWGGTQDTQYFGPGTRLLVL.

The table lists this clone with a few counts. Mouse gene names apply. The CDR3 end is not reached by the read, which stops 4 residues before it; the germline J gene fills it in. The V call is TRBV13-3, the J call TRBJ1-1, with D possibly matching TRBD1 (5 bases). This CDR3 is built from 15 residues. Germline CDR1 and CDR2: NNHDY and SYVADS. V was trimmed by 0 bases and J by 1 base, leaving 10 bases between them. Partial CDR3 DNA: TGTGCCAGCAGTGATGCTGGACAACAAAACACA. This gives the protein CASSDAGQQNT. The full CDR3 sequence reads CASSDAGQQNTEVFF.

For this clone: The genes are named according to mouse. The read comes to an end 4 residues before the CDR3 does, leaving the germline J gene to fill in the end. This sequence joins TRBV19 and TRBJ2-7; D is ambiguous. The CDR3 is 11 residues long. Trimming stripped 7 bases from V and 0 bases from J, with 5 bases between. The germline gives CDR1 FNHDT, CDR2 SITEND (reference sequence). CDR3 DNA, as far as it was read: TGTGCCAGCCAAGTCTCCTAT. Protein sequence: CASQVSY. The whole CDR3 protein is CASQVSYEQYF.

Ten or more counts support this clone. Gene labels here are mouse ones. Read data end 4 residues before the CDR3 end; the end is taken from the germline J gene. V usage is TRBV1 and J usage is TRBJ2-2; weak D call: TRBD2 (7 bases). Trimming cost V 7 bases and J 4 bases, with 16 bases left between them. Germline V gives CDR1 NSQYPW, CDR2 LRSPGD (reference sequence). This CDR3 contains 15 residues. Incomplete CDR3 DNA: TGCACCTGCACCCGGGCGGGGGGCGTCACCGGG. This translates into CTCTRAGGVTG. The CDR3 reads in full as CTCTRAGGVTGQLYF.

This clone was counted a few times. The genes are named according to mouse. The read terminates 4 residues before the CDR3 end, so the remaining end is supplied by the germline J gene. The chain combines TRBV13-3 with TRBJ2-3; the match to TRBD1 covers 9 bases. The germline V gene encodes CDR1 NNHDY and CDR2 SYVADS. V gave up 3 bases and J gave up 3 bases; unmatched junction bases: 5. The CDR3 totals 15 residues. CDR3: CASSGTGEGAETLYF. Partial CDR3 DNA: TGTGCCAGCAGTGGGACAGGGGAGGGAGCAGAA.

This clone was counted a few times. The genes are named according to mouse. The read comes to an end 4 residues before the CDR3 does, leaving the germline J gene to fill in the end. The chain carries TRBV13-3 and TRBJ1-2; 12 bases are a match to TRBD1. With V trimmed by 4 bases and J by 4 bases, 8 bases remained unmatched. CDR1 and CDR2 (germline): NNHDY, SYVADS. The CDR3 is 16 amino acids. The CDR3 region is CASSLSGTGGGSDYTF. The CDR3 DNA, read in part, is TGTGCCAGCAGTCTCTCCGGGACAGGGGGCGGCTCC.

This clone has more than one count but fewer than ten. Gene names refer to mouse genes. The read ends 4 residues before the CDR3 terminus; that terminus is restored from the germline J gene. This chain joins TRBV17 and TRBJ2-7; D is perhaps TRBD2 (6 bases). CDR1 and CDR2 from the germline V gene are MNHDT and YYDKIL. V lost 4 bases, J lost 0 bases, and 13 bases lay in between. The CDR3 has 15 amino acids. Incomplete CDR3 DNA: TGTGCTAGCAGTAATCCTGGGGCCCTCTCCTAT. This gives the protein CASSNPGALSY. The CDR3 reads in full as CASSNPGALSYEQYF.

This clone turned up a few times. Germline and genes here are mouse. The CDR3 end is not reached by the read, which stops 4 residues before it; the germline J gene fills it in. V and J are TRBV12-1 and TRBJ1-2; 9 bases are a match to TRBD1. V lost 2 bases and J lost 4; bases outside the gene matches: 4. The CDR3 is 14 amino acids. Germline V gives CDR1 SGHSN, CDR2 HYEKVE. The CDR3 region is CASSPTGGGSDYTF. The CDR3 bases that were read are TGTGCCAGCTCTCCCACAGGGGGCGGCTCC. Supplemented by reference TRBV12-1 and TRBJ1-2, the full variable domain reads DSGVVQSPRHIIKEKGGRSVLTCIPISGHSNVVWYQQTLGKELKFLIQHYEKVERDKGFLPSRFSVQQFDDYHSEMNMSALELEDSAMYFCASSPTGGGSDYTFGSGTRLLVI.

Remarks on this clone: The listed genes are named as in mouse. The read is 4 residues too short to cover the CDR3 end, so that end is filled in from the germline J gene. The chain combines TRBV13-3 with TRBJ2-1, with D possibly TRBD1 on 5 matching bases. Germline lookup yields CDR1 NNHDY and CDR2 SYVADS. With 2 bases removed from V and 5 bases from J, the gap between germline ends came to 11 bases. The CDR3 length is 14 residues. The DNA read from the CDR3 is TGTGCCAGCAGTGACCGCCAGGGCGATGCT. As protein: CASSDRQGDA. The entire CDR3 reads CASSDRQGDAEQFF.

This clone has ten or more counts. Mouse gene names apply. The read finishes 4 residues shy of the CDR3 end, and the germline J gene is used to complete it. This chain connects TRBV1 to TRBJ2-1; 7 nucleotides align to TRBD2. CDR1 is NSQYPW and CDR2 is LRSPGD in the germline V gene (reference sequence). The CDR3 extends over 16 amino acids. Germline trimming cut 3 bases from V and 1 base from J; bases unmatched to any gene: 6. The covered CDR3 bases are TGCACCTGCAGTGCGAGTCTGGGGGTCAACTATGCT. The encoded protein is CTCSASLGVNYA. The CDR3 in its entirety is CTCSASLGVNYAEQFF. The entire variable domain, with the rest obtained from reference TRBV1 and TRBJ2-1, is as follows: VTLLEQNPRWRLVPRGQAVNLRCILKNSQYPWMSWYQQDLQKQLQWLFTLRSPGDKEVKSLPGADYLATRVTDTELRLQVANMSQGRTLYCTCSASLGVNYAEQFFGPGTRLTVL.

This clone was observed a handful of times. The genes and germline here are from mouse. This CDR3 reads CASSELGSAEQFF. The CDR3 DNA, read in part, is TGTGCCAGCAGTGAGCTGGGAAGTGCT. The rearrangement joins TRBV13-3 to TRBJ2-1; a possible D gene is TRBD2 (5 bases). The CDR3 extends 4 residues past the end of the read, so its final part is completed from the germline J gene. Germline lookup yields CDR1 NNHDY and CDR2 SYVADS. V was clipped by 2 bases and J by 6 bases, with 9 bases between them. The CDR3 spans 13 residues.

This clone was observed a few times. Mouse germline and gene names are used. The read ends 4 residues before the CDR3 terminus; that terminus is restored from the germline J gene. J is TRBJ1-4 and V is TRBV13-3; perhaps TRBD1 as D (6 bases). Germline-derived CDR1 and CDR2 are NNHDY and SYVADS. V was pared by 5 bases and J by 5 bases, with 10 bases between. CDR3 length: 13 amino acids. CDR3 bases read: TGTGCCAGCAGCAGACAGGAGAACGAA. Its translation: CASSRQENE. The full CDR3 sequence reads CASSRQENERLFF.

This clone was recorded a few times. Mouse names are used for the genes. The sequence runs out 4 residues before the end of the CDR3; the remainder is reconstructed from the germline J gene. V gene TRBV17 combines with J gene TRBJ2-5, with TRBD1 as a possible D gene (6 bases). Germline loops: CDR1 MNHDT, CDR2 YYDKIL. The CDR3 totals 13 residues. The part of the CDR3 DNA that was read is TGTGCTAGCAGCCCGACAGGAGAAGAC. It specifies CASSPTGED. The full CDR3 is CASSPTGEDTQYF.

Points on this clone: The genes and germline here are from mouse. The read ends 4 residues before the CDR3 terminus; that terminus is restored from the germline J gene. The chain joins TRBV13-3 to TRBJ1-2, with TRBD1 as a possible D gene (6 bases). The CDR3 consists of 15 residues. Per germline, CDR1 NNHDY and CDR2 SYVADS. V was cut by 0 bases and J by 2 bases, with 11 bases left in between. CDR3 residues: CASSDGGGPNSDYTF. The sequenced part of the CDR3 DNA is TGTGCCAGCAGTGATGGTGGGGGGCCGAACTCC.

To note about this clone: These gene names are mouse names. The CDR3 end is not reached by the read, which stops 4 residues before it; the germline J gene fills it in. The chain is built from TRBV13-2 and TRBJ2-7; 7 nucleotides agree with TRBD1. CDR3 length equals 13 residues. CDR1 and CDR2 (germline): NNHNN, SYGAGS (reference sequence). The DNA read from the CDR3 is TGTGCCAGCGGTGAGACAGACAGGGAT. It codes for CASGETDRD. The full CDR3 protein reads CASGETDRDEQYF.

Note on this clone: Mouse names are used for the genes. The CDR3 extends 4 residues past the end of the read, so its final part is completed from the germline J gene. The chain joins TRBV13-3 to TRBJ2-2, with 8 bases lining up with TRBD2. Germline V gene data show CDR1 as NNHDY and CDR2 as SYVADS. V shed 2 bases and J 1 base; nucleotides not matched to a gene: 4. CDR3 length: 16 amino acids. CDR3 amino acids: CASSEGLGENTGQLYF. CDR3 bases read: TGTGCCAGCAGTGAAGGACTGGGAGAAAACACCGGG.

This clone was detected only a few times. Gene names follow the mouse nomenclature. The read stops 4 residues short of the end of the CDR3; the missing end is completed from the germline J gene. The rearrangement uses TRBV17 and TRBJ2-1, with TRBD2 matching over 10 bases. This CDR3 comprises 14 residues. Germline CDR1 MNHDT, CDR2 YYDKIL. Germline trimming cut 7 bases from V and 3 bases from J; bases unmatched to any gene: 3. The sequenced CDR3 bases are TGTGCTAGCAAGACTGGGGGGAGCTATGCT. Encoded protein: CASKTGGSYA. The whole CDR3 region reads CASKTGGSYAEQFF.

This clone occurred a few times. Genes and germline come from the mouse. The read ends 4 residues before the CDR3 terminus; that terminus is restored from the germline J gene. The chain is built from TRBV1 and TRBJ1-1, with 12 bases lining up with TRBD1. This CDR3 is 15 amino acids long. Germline assignment: CDR1 NSQYPW and CDR2 LRSPGD (reference sequence). Germline trimming cut 5 bases from V and 3 bases from J; bases unmatched to any gene: 4. Incomplete CDR3 DNA: TGCACCTGCAGTCCGGGACAGGGGGCTGACACA. This gives the protein CTCSPGQGADT. The whole CDR3 sequence is CTCSPGQGADTEVFF.

This clone was counted between two and nine times. Gene names are the mouse ones. The sequenced fragment ends 4 residues before the CDR3 boundary, so the rest is inferred from the germline J gene. The chain carries TRBV1 and TRBJ1-1; the D is unclear. The CDR3 extends over 15 amino acids. The ends were cut back, 0 bases at V and 0 bases at J, with 8 bases in the middle. Looked up from germline, CDR1 is NSQYPW and CDR2 is LRSPGD (reference sequence). The CDR3 here is CTCSADPTTNTEVFF. Incomplete CDR3 DNA: TGCACCTGCAGTGCAGATCCGACAACAAACACA.

A few counts support this clone. Mouse gene names and germline throughout. Read coverage stops 4 residues before the CDR3 terminus; the germline J gene supplies the remainder. V is TRBV1 and J is TRBJ1-4, with 7 bases aligning to TRBD1. Germline-derived CDR1 and CDR2 are NSQYPW and LRSPGD (reference sequence). The CDR3 totals 15 residues. CDR3 region: CTCSASTGRVERLFF. Incomplete CDR3 DNA: TGCACCTGCAGTGCCTCGACAGGGAGGGTCGAA.

This clone was recorded a few times. A mismatch at residue 11 separates the TCRdb protein from the translated DNA, so the protein presented here was translated from the DNA. Gene names refer to mouse genes. The read halts 3 residues ahead of the CDR3 end, with the missing end drawn from the germline J gene. The rearrangement links TRBV13-3 to TRBJ1-3, with TRBD1 matching 8 bases. The germline V gene has CDR1 NNHDY and CDR2 SYVADS. The CDR3 has 14 amino acids. V lost 6 bases and J lost 2; bases outside the gene matches: 4. The CDR3 DNA, read in part, is TGTGCCAGCAAGCAGGGGGCAACTGGAAATACG. Residues: CASKQGATGNT. The CDR3 as a whole reads CASKQGATGNTLYF.

Notes on this clone: Gene names and germline refer to mouse. From the germline J gene comes the end of the CDR3, since the read stops 4 residues before it. The chain carries TRBV31 and TRBJ2-2, with 10 bases aligning to TRBD2. The CDR3 totals 16 residues. Trimming cost V 4 bases and J 0 bases; bases outside gene matches: 5. CDR1 GKSSPN and CDR2 SITVG come from the germline V gene. CDR3 sequence reads: CAWTAWGGSNTGQLYF. The covered CDR3 bases are TGTGCCTGGACGGCCTGGGGGGGCTCAAACACCGGG.

This clone has just a few counts. One junction end disagrees with the germline gene, perhaps due to a read error. Germline and genes here are mouse. Read data end 4 residues before the CDR3 end; the end is taken from the germline J gene. The rearrangement links TRBV17 to TRBJ2-2; D may be TRBD1 (5 bases). CDR3 length: 15 amino acids. CDR1 is MNHDT, CDR2 YYDKIL, per germline. CDR3 protein: CASSRHRSNTGQLYF. The part of the CDR3 DNA that was read is TGTGCTAGCAGTAGACACAGGTCAAATACCGGG.

This clone was observed a handful of times. Gene and germline names: mouse. The CDR3 end lies 4 residues beyond the end of the read and is filled in from the germline J gene. The genes are TRBV19 and TRBJ2-1; 11 positions match TRBD2. CDR3 length: 14 amino acids. Germline V gene lookup returns CDR1 FNHDT and CDR2 SITEND (reference sequence). The CDR3 reads CASSWDWGRAEQFF. CDR3 bases read: TGTGCCAGCAGTTGGGACTGGGGGAGGGCT.

Comments on this clone: Mouse gene names and germline throughout. The CDR3 end lies 4 residues beyond the end of the read and is filled in from the germline J gene. V usage is TRBV17 and J usage is TRBJ1-4; 12 positions match TRBD1. The CDR3 is 16 amino acids. CDR1 MNHDT and CDR2 YYDKIL come from the germline V gene. CDR3 protein: CASSRAGTGGGERLFF. The covered CDR3 bases are TGTGCTAGCAGTAGGGCCGGGACAGGGGGCGGCGAA.

This clone was detected only a few times. The listed genes are named as in mouse. The read falls 4 residues short of the CDR3 end, and the missing part is taken from the germline J gene. The chain is built from TRBV12-1 and TRBJ2-2, with 7 nucleotides matching TRBD1. CDR1 and CDR2 from the germline V gene are SGHSN and HYEKVE. V lost 4 bases and J lost 1; bases outside the gene matches: 2. The CDR3 totals 14 residues. CDR3 DNA (partial): TGTGCCAGCTCCACAGGGGAAAACACCGGG. The encoded protein is CASSTGENTG. The complete CDR3 protein is CASSTGENTGQLYF.

This clone was counted only a few times. The genes and germline here are from mouse. The read comes to an end 4 residues before the CDR3 does, leaving the germline J gene to fill in the end. This chain links TRBV13-1 with TRBJ1-4; 9 nucleotides line up with TRBD1. Unmatched junction bases numbered 3, after V lost 2 bases and J lost 4 bases. CDR1 and CDR2 (germline): NSHNY, SYGAGN. The CDR3 is made up of 15 amino acids. The CDR3 is CASSEGGQGNERLFF. The sequenced part of the CDR3 DNA is TGTGCCAGCAGTGAGGGGGGACAGGGCAACGAA.